A selection of T cell receptor beta chains follows, all from one sample in a study of shared clonotypes between healthy human individuals. Sequencing was performed with immunoSEQ multiplex PCR; in TCRdb, only in-frame clones are kept and a portion is missing. The sample includes 95,000 to 120,000 clones, approximately 70% of them seen just once. Sequenced input: memory CD8+ T cells sorted from blood. The receptors here all came from a woman in her 30s in good health. CDR3s include the opening cysteine and the closing phenylalanine or tryptophan. Fields, in order: V gene, J gene, clone size, D gene, CDR3 protein, CDR3 DNA. The D gene is left open where the match is weak. Size is stated for part of the rows, as once, few or many counts, or as a class when the clone is expanded.

TRBV11-2	TRBJ2-2	NA	NA	CASSQTPRAIGDTGELFF	TGTGCCAGCAGCCAAACTCCCCGGGCGATCGGGGACACCGGGGAGCTGTTTTTT
TRBV7-9	TRBJ2-2	NA	TRBD1	CASSQTGGWATGELFF	TGTGCCAGCAGCCAGACAGGGGGTTGGGCGACCGGGGAGCTGTTTTTT
TRBV11-2	TRBJ1-4	NA	TRBD1	CASSSLKGQLNEKLFF	TGTGCCAGCAGCTCACTGAAGGGACAGCTTAATGAAAAACTGTTTTTT
TRBV2	TRBJ1-2	once	NA	CASRNGGPGGYGYTF	TGTGCCAGCAGGAACGGGGGGCCAGGAGGCTATGGCTACACCTTC
TRBV7-9	TRBJ1-5	NA	NA	CASSRFRDQPQHF	TGTGCCAGCAGCAGATTCAGGGATCAGCCCCAGCATTTT
TRBV27	TRBJ2-7	few	NA	CASRGGTGDEQYF	TGTGCCAGCAGGGGCGGGACTGGGGACGAGCAGTACTTC
TRBV14	TRBJ2-1	NA	TRBD2	CASSQGLAGGIEQFF	TGTGCCAGCAGCCAAGGGCTAGCGGGAGGGATTGAGCAGTTCTTC
TRBV27	TRBJ1-1	NA	NA	CASPGAGPTDFF	TGTGCCAGCCCAGGGGCAGGGCCAACCGATTTCTTT
TRBV6-4	TRBJ2-2	NA	TRBD2	CASSELADTGELFF	TGTGCCAGCAGTGAACTAGCGGACACCGGGGAGCTGTTTTTT
TRBV27	TRBJ2-5	NA	NA	CASSRRPQETQYF	TGTGCCAGCAGCCGGCGACCCCAAGAGACCCAGTACTTC
TRBV5-1	TRBJ2-7	NA	TRBD1	CASRHRDRVAYEQYF	TGCGCCAGCAGACACCGGGACAGGGTAGCCTACGAGCAGTACTTC
TRBV19	TRBJ1-1	NA	NA	CASSPHNGAEAFF	TGTGCCAGTAGTCCGCATAACGGCGCTGAAGCTTTCTTT
TRBV6-6	TRBJ2-7	few	NA	CASSLGYEQYF	TGTGCCAGCAGTCTAGGGTACGAGCAGTACTTC
TRBV6-4	TRBJ2-6	NA	TRBD1	CASSGDSPSGANVLTF	TGTGCCAGCAGTGGGGACAGCCCTTCTGGGGCCAACGTCCTGACTTTC
TRBV19	TRBJ2-1	NA	NA	CASSSEASSYNEQFF	TGTGCCAGTAGTTCGGAGGCAAGCTCCTACAATGAGCAGTTCTTC
TRBV5-3	TRBJ2-2	NA	NA	CARRLGGTENTGELFF	TGTGCCAGACGTCTTGGGGGGACAGAGAACACCGGGGAGCTGTTTTTT
TRBV7-2	TRBJ2-2	NA	TRBD1	CASSSQQGRNTGELFF	TGTGCCAGCAGCTCGCAACAGGGGAGGAACACCGGGGAGCTGTTTTTT
TRBV7-2	TRBJ1-1	NA	NA	CASSFVGDAFF	TGTGCCAGCAGCTTTGTAGGGGATGCTTTCTTT
TRBV5-6	TRBJ2-3	NA	TRBD1	CASSLVGRGPTDTQYF	TGTGCCAGCAGCTTGGTCGGCAGGGGGCCGACAGATACGCAGTATTTT
TRBV7-8	TRBJ2-1	NA	NA	CASSSDVNNEQFF	TGTGCCAGCAGCTCGGACGTAAACAATGAGCAGTTCTTC
TRBV6-1	TRBJ1-1	NA	TRBD1	CASRPDRGYTEAFF	TGTGCCAGCAGACCGGACAGGGGGTACACTGAAGCTTTCTTT
TRBV15	TRBJ2-2	NA	TRBD1	CATSRDPGTGGRVSGELFF	TGTGCCACCAGCAGAGACCCCGGGACAGGGGGAAGAGTTTCCGGGGAGCTGTTTTTT
TRBV7-3	TRBJ2-1	NA	NA	CASQVESNNEQFF	TGTGCCAGCCAGGTAGAATCAAACAATGAGCAGTTCTTC
TRBV19	TRBJ2-1	NA	TRBD1	CASSSRTGVYNEQFF	TGTGCCAGTAGTAGCCGGACAGGGGTCTACAATGAGCAGTTCTTC
TRBV29-1	TRBJ2-5	NA	NA	CSVVGSVETQYF	TGCAGCGTTGTTGGTAGCGTGGAGACCCAGTACTTC
TRBV19	TRBJ1-2	NA	NA	CASSQFGTAVDYGYTF	TGTGCCAGTAGTCAATTCGGGACGGCGGTAGACTATGGCTACACCTTC
TRBV6-4	TRBJ2-6	few	NA	CASSEAGANVLTF	TGTGCCAGCAGTGAGGCTGGGGCCAACGTCCTGACTTTC
TRBV7-2	TRBJ2-7	once	NA	CASSFARQMLYEQYF	TGTGCCAGCAGCTTCGCGAGACAGATGTTATACGAGCAGTACTTC
TRBV6-5	TRBJ1-5	NA	NA	CASSYSGEGGNQPQHF	TGTGCCAGCAGTTACTCGGGGGAAGGAGGCAATCAGCCCCAGCATTTT
TRBV25-1	TRBJ2-2	NA	NA	CASSQGGRDTGELFF	TGTGCCAGCAGCCAGGGGGGTAGGGACACCGGGGAGCTGTTTTTT
TRBV7-8	TRBJ2-3	NA	NA	CASSLNYGTDTQYF	TGTGCCAGCAGCTTAAACTATGGCACAGATACGCAGTATTTT
TRBV18	TRBJ2-7	once	TRBD1	CASSPGTAFYEQYF	TGTGCCAGCTCACCAGGGACAGCTTTCTACGAGCAGTACTTC
TRBV6-6	TRBJ1-6	once	NA	CASSSDRPLSSPLHF	TGTGCCAGCAGTTCCGACAGGCCCCTATCTTCACCCCTCCACTTT
TRBV6-1	TRBJ2-7	few	NA	CASNLGWRSYEQYF	TGTGCCAGCAATCTAGGGTGGAGGTCCTACGAGCAGTACTTC
TRBV6-1	TRBJ1-2	once	NA	CASSEARTSLEYGYTF	TGTGCCAGCAGTGAAGCTCGTACTTCCCTGGAATATGGCTACACCTTC
TRBV10-3	TRBJ2-6	many	NA	CAISESNPSGANVLTF	TGTGCCATCAGTGAGTCGAATCCTTCTGGGGCCAACGTCCTGACTTTC
TRBV7-3	TRBJ2-2	NA	TRBD2	CASNLPRLAGGPENTGELFF	TGTGCCAGCAACCTCCCTCGACTAGCGGGAGGGCCGGAGAACACCGGGGAGCTGTTTTTT
TRBV28	TRBJ2-6	NA	NA	CASSLTRAGRAGANVLTF	TGTGCCAGCAGTTTAACCCGTGCAGGAAGGGCTGGGGCCAACGTCCTGACTTTC
TRBV21-1	TRBJ2-7	once	NA	CASLQGGTETYEQYF	TGTGCCAGCCTACAGGGAGGGACAGAGACCTACGAGCAGTACTTC
TRBV7-6	TRBJ2-5	many	TRBD2	CASSTGGSRETQYF	TGTGCCAGCAGCACGGGAGGGAGTAGGGAGACCCAGTACTTC
TRBV6-1	TRBJ2-7	few	NA	CASSEADSSYEQYF	TGTGCCAGCAGTGAGGCTGACAGCTCCTACGAGCAGTACTTC
TRBV5-1	TRBJ2-1	once	NA	CASSKDYSYNEQFF	TGCGCCAGCAGCAAGGACTACTCCTACAATGAGCAGTTCTTC
TRBV6-6	TRBJ2-2	NA	NA	CASSGGPDTGELFF	TGTGCCAGCAGCGGGGGACCCGACACCGGGGAGCTGTTTTTT
TRBV10-2	TRBJ2-2	NA	TRBD1	CASTGQGATGELFF	TGCGCCAGTACGGGACAGGGGGCTACCGGGGAGCTGTTTTTT
TRBV5-1	TRBJ1-2	NA	NA	CASSLRPLYGYTF	TGCGCCAGCAGCTTGCGTCCCCTCTATGGCTACACCTTC
TRBV27	TRBJ1-2	NA	NA	CASRDPLYGYTF	TGTGCCAGCAGGGACCCACTCTATGGCTACACCTTC
TRBV7-9	TRBJ2-3	NA	TRBD2	CASSPSGPGDTQYF	TGTGCCAGCAGCCCTAGCGGCCCCGGAGATACGCAGTATTTT
TRBV18	TRBJ2-5	many	NA	CASSPHPREYQYF	TGTGCCAGCTCACCACACCCCAGGGAGTACCAGTACTTC
TRBV14	TRBJ2-7	NA	NA	CASSQGIRAYDYEQYF	TGTGCCAGCAGCCAAGGGATCCGGGCCTACGACTACGAGCAGTACTTC
TRBV9	TRBJ1-2	NA	NA	CASSVDRRDSYGYTF	TGTGCCAGCAGCGTAGACCGCAGGGATTCCTATGGCTACACCTTC
TRBV27	TRBJ2-1	NA	NA	CASSSPLEPNNEQFF	TGTGCCAGCAGTTCCCCTCTGGAGCCCAACAATGAGCAGTTCTTC
TRBV15	TRBJ2-2	many	NA	CATSRDRELTGELFF	TGTGCCACCAGCAGAGATCGGGAACTAACCGGGGAGCTGTTTTTT
TRBV19	TRBJ2-1	NA	TRBD2	CASTPPAGVRPDNEQFF	TGTGCCAGTACCCCCCCCGCGGGAGTCCGCCCTGACAATGAGCAGTTCTTC
TRBV1	TRBJ1-5	few	NA	CTSSQAGQPQHF	TGCACCAGCAGCCAAGCGGGTCAGCCCCAGCATTTT
TRBV28	TRBJ2-7	NA	NA	CASSTDWEETFLYEQYF	TGTGCCAGCAGTACCGATTGGGAGGAGACCTTTCTCTACGAGCAGTACTTC
TRBV7-9	TRBJ2-7	many	TRBD2	CASSFREGREHEQYF	TGTGCCAGCAGCTTCCGGGAGGGCCGAGAGCACGAGCAGTACTTC
TRBV6-5	TRBJ2-7	NA	NA	CASRLDLAREQYF	TGTGCCAGCAGGCTGGACCTGGCCCGCGAGCAGTACTTC
TRBV18	TRBJ2-7	NA	NA	CASSSDDVQYF	TGTGCCAGCTCATCGGACGACGTGCAGTACTTC
TRBV27	TRBJ1-1	NA	NA	CASSLGGFPGTFF	TGTGCCAGCAGTTTAGGGGGGTTCCCTGGGACTTTCTTT